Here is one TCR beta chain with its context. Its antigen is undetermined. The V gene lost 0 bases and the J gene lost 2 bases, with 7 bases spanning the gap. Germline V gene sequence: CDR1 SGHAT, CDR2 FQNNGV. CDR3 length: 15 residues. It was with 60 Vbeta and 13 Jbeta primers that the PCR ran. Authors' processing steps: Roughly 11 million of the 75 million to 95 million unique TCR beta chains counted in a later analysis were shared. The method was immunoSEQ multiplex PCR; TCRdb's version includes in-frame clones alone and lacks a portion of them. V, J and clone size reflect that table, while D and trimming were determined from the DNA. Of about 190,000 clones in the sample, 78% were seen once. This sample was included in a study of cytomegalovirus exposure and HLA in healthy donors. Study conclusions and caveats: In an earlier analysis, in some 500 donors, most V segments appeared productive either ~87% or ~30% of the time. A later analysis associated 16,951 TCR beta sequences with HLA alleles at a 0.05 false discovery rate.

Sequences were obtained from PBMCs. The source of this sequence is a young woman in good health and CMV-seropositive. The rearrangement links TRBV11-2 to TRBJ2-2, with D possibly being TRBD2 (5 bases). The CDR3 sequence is CASSLDSGNTGELFF. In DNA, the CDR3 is TGTGCCAGCAGCTTAGATTCGGGAAACACCGGGGAGCTGTTTTTT. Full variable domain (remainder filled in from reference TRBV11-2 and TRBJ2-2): EAGVAQSPRYKIIEKRQSVAFWCNPISGHATLYWYQQILGQGPKLLIQFQNNGVVDDSQLPKDRFSAERLKGVDSTLKIQPAKLEDSAVYLCASSLDSGNTGELFFGEGSRLTVL.